This is a list of T cell receptor beta chains from one sample in a study of cytomegalovirus exposure and HLA in healthy donors. Some clones are missing from TCRdb's copy, which holds only in-frame ones; the method was immunoSEQ multiplex PCR. The profile shows 150,000 or so clones, around four fifths of them singletons. The sample was PBMCs. Receptors originate from a man aged 25 to 45 in good health and CMV-seropositive. CDR3s include the opening cysteine and the closing phenylalanine or tryptophan. The D gene is left open where the match is weak. A row's size may be missing; if present it is once, few, many or a size class.

size | D | length | J | V | DNA | CDR3
- | - | 12 | TRBJ2-5 | TRBV19 | TGTGCCAGTAAAGACAAAAAAGAGACCCAGTACTTC | CASKDKKETQYF
- | - | 14 | TRBJ1-6 | TRBV30 | TGTGCCTGGATAAGAGGCACGGGTAATTCACCCCTCCACTTT | CAWIRGTGNSPLHF
- | TRBD2 | 14 | TRBJ2-7 | TRBV27 | TGTGCCAGCAAACGGGGGGGCACACCCTACGAGCAGTACTTC | CASKRGGTPYEQYF
- | - | 13 | TRBJ2-5 | TRBV19 | TGTGCCAGTAGTATGGAACTACAAGAGACCCAGTACTTC | CASSMELQETQYF
- | TRBD1 | 14 | TRBJ2-7 | TRBV6-5 | TGTGCCTCTTCATCAGGGGGTCTGTCTTACGAGCAGTACTTC | CASSSGGLSYEQYF
- | - | 15 | TRBJ1-6 | TRBV11-2 | TGTGCCAGCAGCTTAAGACAGCTGGATAATTCACCCCTCCACTTT | CASSLRQLDNSPLHF
- | TRBD2 | 14 | TRBJ2-1 | TRBV14 | TGTGCCAGCAGATCCACTAGCGGATACAATGAGCAGTTCTTC | CASRSTSGYNEQFF
- | - | 13 | TRBJ2-3 | TRBV9 | TGTGCCAGCAGCGCGGCTCAGGTTGATACGCAGTATTTT | CASSAAQVDTQYF
few | - | 11 | TRBJ2-7 | TRBV11-2 | TGTGCCAGCAGCCGAGGCGGCGAGCAGTACTTC | CASSRGGEQYF
- | TRBD2 | 16 | TRBJ2-2 | TRBV2 | TGTGCCAGCAATCCCACTAGCGGGAGATCCACCGGGGAGCTGTTTTTT | CASNPTSGRSTGELFF
- | TRBD2 | 16 | TRBJ2-3 | TRBV18 | TGTGCCAGCTCACCAACTAGCGGGCGACCCACAGATACGCAGTATTTT | CASSPTSGRPTDTQYF
- | TRBD1 | 14 | TRBJ2-7 | TRBV18 | TGTGCCAGCTCAACATTGGGGACAGACTACGAGCAGTACTTC | CASSTLGTDYEQYF
- | - | 13 | TRBJ1-1 | TRBV7-9 | TGTGCACTCAACTCAAGGGGATTACCTGAAGCTTTCTTT | CALNSRGLPEAFF
- | - | 13 | TRBJ2-1 | TRBV13 | TGTGCCAGCAGCTTCTCTAGGGGGGGACTCCAGTTCTTC | CASSFSRGGLQFF
- | - | 16 | TRBJ2-5 | TRBV5-6 | TGTGCCAGCAGCTTGGGGTACCAACGAAGGGGGGAGACCCAGTACTTC | CASSLGYQRRGETQYF
- | - | 14 | TRBJ2-5 | TRBV7-6 | TGTGCCAGCAGCTTAGTACGGGGAGGAGAGACCCAGTACTTC | CASSLVRGGETQYF
once | TRBD1 | 20 | TRBJ2-6 | TRBV29-1 | TGCAGCGTTGAAGATCAGTTGATTCCCGGACAGGGATCCGGGGCCAACGTCCTGACTTTC | CSVEDQLIPGQGSGANVLTF
- | - | 16 | TRBJ1-1 | TRBV14 | TGTGCCAGCAGCCAAGTTGGTAAAGGGGATTACACTGAAGCTTTCTTT | CASSQVGKGDYTEAFF
- | - | 14 | TRBJ2-2 | TRBV5-1 | TGCGCCAGCAGCTTGGACGGGAACACCGGGGAGCTGTTTTTT | CASSLDGNTGELFF
- | TRBD1 | 13 | TRBJ1-6 | TRBV6-5 | TGTGCCAGCAGTTACGAAGGACAGGCACCCCTCCACTTT | CASSYEGQAPLHF
- | - | 12 | TRBJ1-2 | TRBV4-2 | TGTGCCAGCAGCCAAGATCCGGGTGGCTACACCTTC | CASSQDPGGYTF
- | TRBD2 | 17 | TRBJ2-3 | TRBV7-3 | TGTGCCAGCAGCTTAACCCCTAGCGGGGCTAGCACAGATACGCAGTATTTT | CASSLTPSGASTDTQYF
- | - | 12 | TRBJ2-3 | TRBV6-1 | TGTGCCAGCCGCCGGGGTCTAGATACGCAGTATTTT | CASRRGLDTQYF
few | TRBD1 | 15 | TRBJ2-7 | TRBV6-1 | TGTGCCAGCAGTGTGATGACAGGGGGTCTCTACGAGCAGTACTTC | CASSVMTGGLYEQYF
- | TRBD1 | 16 | TRBJ1-5 | TRBV19 | TGTGCCAGTAGTATAGGGACAGGGAGAAGCAATCAGCCCCAGCATTTT | CASSIGTGRSNQPQHF
- | - | 13 | TRBJ1-2 | TRBV5-1 | TGCGCCAGCAGCTTCGACGGGTTCTATGGCTACACCTTC | CASSFDGFYGYTF